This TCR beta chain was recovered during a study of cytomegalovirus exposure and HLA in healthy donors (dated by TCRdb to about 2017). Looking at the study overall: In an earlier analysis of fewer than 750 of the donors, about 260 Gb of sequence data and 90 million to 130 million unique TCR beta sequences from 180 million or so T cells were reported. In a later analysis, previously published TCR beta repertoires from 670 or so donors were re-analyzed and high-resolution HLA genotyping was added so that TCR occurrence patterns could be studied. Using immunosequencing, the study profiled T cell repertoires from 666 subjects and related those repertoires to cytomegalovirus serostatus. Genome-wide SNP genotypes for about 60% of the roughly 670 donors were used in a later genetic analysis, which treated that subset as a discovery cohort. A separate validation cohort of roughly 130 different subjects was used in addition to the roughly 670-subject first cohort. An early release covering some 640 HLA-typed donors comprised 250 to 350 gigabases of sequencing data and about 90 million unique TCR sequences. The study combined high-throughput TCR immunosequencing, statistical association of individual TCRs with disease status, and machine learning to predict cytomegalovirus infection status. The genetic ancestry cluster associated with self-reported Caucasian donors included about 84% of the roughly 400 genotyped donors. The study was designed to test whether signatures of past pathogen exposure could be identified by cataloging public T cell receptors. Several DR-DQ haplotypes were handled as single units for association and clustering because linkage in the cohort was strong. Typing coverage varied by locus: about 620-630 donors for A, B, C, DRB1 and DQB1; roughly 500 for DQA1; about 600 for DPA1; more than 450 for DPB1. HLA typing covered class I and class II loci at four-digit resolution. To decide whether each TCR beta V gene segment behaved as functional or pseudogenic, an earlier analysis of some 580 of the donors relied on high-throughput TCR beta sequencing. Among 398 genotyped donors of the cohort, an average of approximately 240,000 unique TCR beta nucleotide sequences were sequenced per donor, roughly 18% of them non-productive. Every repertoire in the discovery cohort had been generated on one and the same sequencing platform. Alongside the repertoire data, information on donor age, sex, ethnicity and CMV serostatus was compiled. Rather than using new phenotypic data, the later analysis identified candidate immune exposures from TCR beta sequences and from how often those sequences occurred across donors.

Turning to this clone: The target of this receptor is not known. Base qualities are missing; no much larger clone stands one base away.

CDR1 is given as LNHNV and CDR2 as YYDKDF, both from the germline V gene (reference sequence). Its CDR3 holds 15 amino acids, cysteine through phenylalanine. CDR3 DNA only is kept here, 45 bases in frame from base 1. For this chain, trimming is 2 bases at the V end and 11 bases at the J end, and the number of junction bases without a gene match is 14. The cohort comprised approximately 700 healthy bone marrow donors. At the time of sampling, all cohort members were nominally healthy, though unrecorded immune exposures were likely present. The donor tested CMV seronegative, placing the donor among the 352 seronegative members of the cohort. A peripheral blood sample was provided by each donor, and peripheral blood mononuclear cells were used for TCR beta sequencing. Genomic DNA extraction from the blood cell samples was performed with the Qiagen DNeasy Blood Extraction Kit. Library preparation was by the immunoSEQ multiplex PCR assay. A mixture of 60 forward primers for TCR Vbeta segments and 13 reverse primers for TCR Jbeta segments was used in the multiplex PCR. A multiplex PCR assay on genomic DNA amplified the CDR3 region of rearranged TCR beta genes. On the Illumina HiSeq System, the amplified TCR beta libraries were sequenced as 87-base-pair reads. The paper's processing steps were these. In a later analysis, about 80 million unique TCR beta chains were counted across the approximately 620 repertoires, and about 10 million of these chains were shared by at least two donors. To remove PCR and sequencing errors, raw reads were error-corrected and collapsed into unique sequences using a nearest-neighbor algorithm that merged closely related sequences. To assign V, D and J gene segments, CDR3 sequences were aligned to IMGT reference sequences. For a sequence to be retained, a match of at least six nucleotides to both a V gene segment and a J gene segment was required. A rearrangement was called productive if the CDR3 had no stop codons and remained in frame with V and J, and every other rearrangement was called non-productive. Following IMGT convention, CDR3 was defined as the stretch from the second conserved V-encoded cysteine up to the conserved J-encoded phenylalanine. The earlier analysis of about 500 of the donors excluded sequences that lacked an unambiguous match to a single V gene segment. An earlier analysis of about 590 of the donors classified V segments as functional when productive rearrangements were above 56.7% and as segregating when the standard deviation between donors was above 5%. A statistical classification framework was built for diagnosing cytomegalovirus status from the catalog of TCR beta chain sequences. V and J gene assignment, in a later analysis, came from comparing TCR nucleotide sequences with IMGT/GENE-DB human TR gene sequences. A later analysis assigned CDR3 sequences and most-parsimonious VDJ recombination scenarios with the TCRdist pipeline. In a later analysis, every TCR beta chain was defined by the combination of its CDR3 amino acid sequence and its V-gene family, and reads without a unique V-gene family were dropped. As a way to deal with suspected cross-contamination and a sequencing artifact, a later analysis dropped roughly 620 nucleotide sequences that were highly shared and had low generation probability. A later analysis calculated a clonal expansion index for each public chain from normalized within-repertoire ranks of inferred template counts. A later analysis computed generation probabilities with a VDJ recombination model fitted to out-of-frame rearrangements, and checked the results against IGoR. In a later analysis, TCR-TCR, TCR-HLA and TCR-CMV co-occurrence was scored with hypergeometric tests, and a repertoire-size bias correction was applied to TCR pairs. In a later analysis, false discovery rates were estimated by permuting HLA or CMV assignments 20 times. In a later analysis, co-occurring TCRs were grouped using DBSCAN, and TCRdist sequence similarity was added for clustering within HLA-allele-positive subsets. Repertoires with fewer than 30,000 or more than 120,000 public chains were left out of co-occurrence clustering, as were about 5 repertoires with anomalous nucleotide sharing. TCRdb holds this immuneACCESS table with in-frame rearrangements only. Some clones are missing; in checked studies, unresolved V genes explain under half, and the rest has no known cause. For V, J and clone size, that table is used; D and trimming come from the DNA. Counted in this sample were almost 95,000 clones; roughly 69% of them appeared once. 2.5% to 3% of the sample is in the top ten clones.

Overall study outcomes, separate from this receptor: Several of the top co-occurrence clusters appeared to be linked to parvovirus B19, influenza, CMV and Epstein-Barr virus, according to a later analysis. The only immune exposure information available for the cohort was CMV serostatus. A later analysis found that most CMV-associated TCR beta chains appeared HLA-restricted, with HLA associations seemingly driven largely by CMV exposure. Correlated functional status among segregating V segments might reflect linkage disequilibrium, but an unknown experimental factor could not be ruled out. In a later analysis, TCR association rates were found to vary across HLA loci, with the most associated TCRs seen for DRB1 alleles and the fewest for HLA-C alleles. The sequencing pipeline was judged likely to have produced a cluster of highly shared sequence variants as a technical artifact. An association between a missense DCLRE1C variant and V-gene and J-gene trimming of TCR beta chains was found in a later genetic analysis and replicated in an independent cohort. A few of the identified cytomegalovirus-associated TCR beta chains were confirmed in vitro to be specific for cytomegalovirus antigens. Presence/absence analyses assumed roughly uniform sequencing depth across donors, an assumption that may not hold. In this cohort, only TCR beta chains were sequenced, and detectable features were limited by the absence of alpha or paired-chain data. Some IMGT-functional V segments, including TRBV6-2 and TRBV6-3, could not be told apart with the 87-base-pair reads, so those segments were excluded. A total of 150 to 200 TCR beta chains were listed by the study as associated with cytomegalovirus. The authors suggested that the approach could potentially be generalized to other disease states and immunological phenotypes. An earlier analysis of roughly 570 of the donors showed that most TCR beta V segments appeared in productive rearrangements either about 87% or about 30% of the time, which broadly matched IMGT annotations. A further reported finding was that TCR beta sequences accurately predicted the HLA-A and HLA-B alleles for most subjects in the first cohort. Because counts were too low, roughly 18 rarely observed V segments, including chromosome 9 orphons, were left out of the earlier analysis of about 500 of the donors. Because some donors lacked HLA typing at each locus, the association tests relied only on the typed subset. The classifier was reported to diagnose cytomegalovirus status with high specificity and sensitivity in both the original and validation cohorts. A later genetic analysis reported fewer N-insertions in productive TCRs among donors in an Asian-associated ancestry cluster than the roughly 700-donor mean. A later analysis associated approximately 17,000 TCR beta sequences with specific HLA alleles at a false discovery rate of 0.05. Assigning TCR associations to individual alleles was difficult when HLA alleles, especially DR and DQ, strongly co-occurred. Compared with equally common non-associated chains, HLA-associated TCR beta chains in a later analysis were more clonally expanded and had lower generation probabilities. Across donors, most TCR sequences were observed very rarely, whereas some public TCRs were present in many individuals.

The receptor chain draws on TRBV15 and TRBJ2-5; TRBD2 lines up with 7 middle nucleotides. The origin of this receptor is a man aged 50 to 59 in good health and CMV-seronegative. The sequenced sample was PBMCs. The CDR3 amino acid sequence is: CATSRRASGQERQYF. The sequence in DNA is TGTGCCACCAGCAGAAGGGCTAGCGGACAAGAGAGACAGTACTTC. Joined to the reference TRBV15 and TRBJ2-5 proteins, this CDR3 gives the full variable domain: DAMVIQNPRYQVTQFGKPVTLSCSQTLNHNVMYWYQQKSSQAPKLLFHYYDKDFNNEADTPDNFQSRRPNTSFCFLDIRSPGLGDTAMYLCATSRRASGQERQYFGPGTRLLVL.